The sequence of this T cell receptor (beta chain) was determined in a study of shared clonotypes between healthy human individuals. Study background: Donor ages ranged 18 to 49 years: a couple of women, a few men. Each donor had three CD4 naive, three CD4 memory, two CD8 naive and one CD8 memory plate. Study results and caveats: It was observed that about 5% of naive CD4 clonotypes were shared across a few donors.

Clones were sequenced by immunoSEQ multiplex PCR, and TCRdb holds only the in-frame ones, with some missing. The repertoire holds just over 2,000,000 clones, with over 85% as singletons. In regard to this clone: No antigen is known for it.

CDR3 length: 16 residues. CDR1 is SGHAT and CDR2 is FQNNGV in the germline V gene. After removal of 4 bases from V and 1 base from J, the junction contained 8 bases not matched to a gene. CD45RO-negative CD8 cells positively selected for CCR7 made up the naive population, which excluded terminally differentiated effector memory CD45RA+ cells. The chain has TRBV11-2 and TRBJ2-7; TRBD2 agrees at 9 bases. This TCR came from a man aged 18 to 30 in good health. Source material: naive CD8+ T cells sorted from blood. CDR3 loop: CASSSRAAGGSYEQYF. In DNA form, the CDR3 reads TGTGCCAGCAGCTCGCGTGCGGCGGGGGGGTCCTACGAGCAGTACTTC.